The subject of this entry is one T cell receptor beta chain. V shed 5 bases and J 6 bases; nucleotides not matched to a gene: 13. This CDR3 comprises 15 residues. Germline V gene lookup returns CDR1 SNHLY and CDR2 FYNNEI. This sample is drawn from a study of T cells in tuberculosis. Study information: IGRA-negative adolescents, IGRA-positive adolescents with latent tuberculosis and adults with active tuberculosis formed this South African cohort.

Each donor contributed about 100,000 T cells on average, unsorted. Libraries were prepared by immunoSEQ multiplex PCR; TCRdb keeps only in-frame clonotypes and omits some of them. Here the sample spans fewer than 55,000 clones, about 96% being singletons. The receptor comes from a donor between 10 and 35 years old with latent tuberculosis or without tuberculosis infection. The chain carries TRBV2 and TRBJ2-7; 7 nucleotides line up with TRBD2. Sequences were obtained from PBMCs. CDR3 bases: TGTGCCAGCAGTTTGGGGGGGAGGCACCCCATCGAGCAGTACTTC. It codes for CASSLGGRHPIEQYF.